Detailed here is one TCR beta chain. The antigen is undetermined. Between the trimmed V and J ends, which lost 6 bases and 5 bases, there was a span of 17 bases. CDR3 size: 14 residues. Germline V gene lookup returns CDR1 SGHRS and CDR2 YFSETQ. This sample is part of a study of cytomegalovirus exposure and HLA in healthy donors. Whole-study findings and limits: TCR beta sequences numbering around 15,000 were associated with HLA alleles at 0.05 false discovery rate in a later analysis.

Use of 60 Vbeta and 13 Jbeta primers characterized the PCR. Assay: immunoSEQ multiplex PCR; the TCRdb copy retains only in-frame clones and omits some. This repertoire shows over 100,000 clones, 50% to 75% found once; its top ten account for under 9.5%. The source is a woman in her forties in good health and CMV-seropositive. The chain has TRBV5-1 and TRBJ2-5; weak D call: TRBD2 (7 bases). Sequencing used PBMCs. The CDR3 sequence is CASTLGGAGETQYF. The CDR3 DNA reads TGCGCCAGCACCCTGGGGGGGGCCGGGGAGACCCAGTACTTC.